This T cell receptor beta chain came from a study of shared clonotypes between healthy human individuals. Study-level points and caveats: Enrolling few donors narrowed the genetic and exposure-history diversity that was represented.

Sequencing was performed with immunoSEQ multiplex PCR; in TCRdb, only in-frame clones are kept and a portion is missing. Of millions of clones listed, more than 80% are singletons. HIV-negative, healthy adults without recent acute infections or vaccinations were the donors. CD4+ cell separation produced CD45RA+ naive and CD45RA-negative memory subsets. There are 14 residues in the CDR3. Trimming cost V 4 bases and J 4 bases, with 16 bases left between them. CDR1 and CDR2 from the germline V gene are GTSNPN and SVGIG (reference sequence). For this clone: Antigen: not known.

The V gene is TRBV30, the J gene TRBJ1-1; unclear D gene. The sample was naive CD4+ T cells from PBMCs. Subset given: CD45RA+ positively selected. The sequence was obtained from a man between 18 and 35 years old in good health. Some clones in this sample may be carry-over from other donors' samples. Here the CDR3 reads CAWTSRGGATEAFF. The CDR3 bases are TGTGCCTGGACCTCCCGGGGTGGCGCCACTGAAGCTTTCTTT. The full variable domain, completed using reference TRBV30 and TRBJ1-1, is SQTIHQWPATLVQPVGSPLSLECTVEGTSNPNLYWYRQAAGRGLQLLFYSVGIGQISSEVPQNLSASRPQDRQFILSSKKLLLSDSGFYLCAWTSRGGATEAFFGQGTRLTVV.